The 5 T cell receptor beta chains below all came from one sample that was sequenced in a study of blood T cell repertoires in COVID-19. Produced via immunoSEQ multiplex PCR; TCRdb's table is partial and in-frame only. The sample has approximately 230,000 clones; roughly 79% are singletons. Input material: PBMCs or T cells enriched from blood (not recorded which). The receptors were sampled from a man aged 40-49 years who had recovered from COVID-19.

This chain connects TRBV28 to TRBJ1-4, with D unclear. This CDR3 region has 12 residues. Germline CDR1 reads MDHEN; CDR2 reads SYDVKM. The V and J ends lost 6 bases and 8 bases respectively, with 10 bases between them. CDR3 DNA: TGTGCCAGCAGAGCGGGAAGAGAAAAACTGTTTTTT. As protein: CASRAGREKLFF.

J is TRBJ2-1 and V is TRBV7-3, with D perhaps matching TRBD2 (6 bases). Trimming took off 3 bases at V and 8 bases at J, with 14 bases between the two ends. The germline V gene has CDR1 SGHTA and CDR2 FQGTGA. The CDR3 has 14 residues. Here the CDR3 reads CASSFGSGAHEQFF. DNA of the CDR3: TGTGCCAGCAGCTTTGGCTCGGGAGCCCATGAGCAGTTCTTC.

The rearrangement links TRBV30 to TRBJ2-5, with TRBD1 matching 7 bases. The germline V gene has CDR1 GTSNPN and CDR2 SVGIG (reference sequence). The CDR3 has 15 residues. V was clipped by 7 bases and J by 7 bases; unmatched bases: 18. As DNA, the CDR3 is TGTGCCTCGTCGGTTGGGACGGGACAGATAGGGACCCAGTACTTC. This codes for CASSVGTGQIGTQYF.

The CDR3 here is CASSLFRGSEQFF. The CDR3 nucleotides are TGTGCCAGCAGCTTATTCCGGGGTAGTGAGCAGTTCTTC. This chain links TRBV7-3 with TRBJ2-1; possible D gene TRBD2, 5 bases. The V end lost 2 bases, the J end lost 9 bases, and 11 bases lay between the germline ends. CDR1 and CDR2 (germline): SGHTA, FQGTGA. This CDR3 is 13 amino acids long.

This clone has a count of ten or more. The chain joins TRBV13 to TRBJ1-6; maybe TRBD1 (5 bases). This CDR3 contains 17 residues. Trimming took off 2 bases at V and 14 bases at J, with 25 bases between the two ends. Germline CDR1 reads PRHDT; CDR2 reads FYEKMQ (reference sequence). The CDR3 here is CASSLPGDGRREGTLHF. The CDR3, as DNA: TGTGCCAGCAGCTTACCGGGGGACGGTCGTCGAGAGGGTACCCTCCACTTT.